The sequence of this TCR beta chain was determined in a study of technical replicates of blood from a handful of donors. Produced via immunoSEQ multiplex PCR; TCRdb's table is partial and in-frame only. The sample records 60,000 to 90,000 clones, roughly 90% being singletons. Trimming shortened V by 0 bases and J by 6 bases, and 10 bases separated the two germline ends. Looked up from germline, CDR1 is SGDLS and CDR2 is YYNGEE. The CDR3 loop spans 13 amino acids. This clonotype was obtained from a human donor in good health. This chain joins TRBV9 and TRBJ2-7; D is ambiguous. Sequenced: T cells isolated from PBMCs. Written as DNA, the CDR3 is TGTGCCAGCAGCGTAGTTACCCTAGGCGAGCAGTACTTC. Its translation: CASSVVTLGEQYF.